This T cell receptor beta chain appears in the sequencing data of a study of T cells in Graves' hyperthyroidism and ophthalmopathy (dated by TCRdb to about 2019). Context from the whole study: Peripheral blood samples were taken at the time of initial diagnosis, prior to any treatment. To identify distinguishing TCR V-J signatures, a discovery cohort of roughly 100 patients was used, comprising under 45 with Graves' ophthalmopathy and some 60 with stable Graves' hyperthyroidism. An independent validation cohort of around 19 hyperthyroidism patients and about 15 patients who later progressed to ophthalmopathy tested prospective prediction of ophthalmopathy. For training and testing, the 100 or so patients in the discovery cohort were randomly divided in a 7:3 ratio. Thyroid tissue and blood T-cell repertoires from roughly 6 Graves' hyperthyroidism patients were also compared in the study. Once sampling was done, hyperthyroidism patients were given methimazole at a starting dose of 30 mg daily, whereas ophthalmopathy patients were given high-dose intravenous methylprednisolone. TCR Vbeta CDR3 sequencing of 140 or so peripheral blood samples (43 ophthalmopathy, about 75 hyperthyroidism and around 17 progressor patients) is reported in the paper.

Including the terminal cysteine and phenylalanine, the CDR3 comprises 13 residues. The CDR3 DNA has 39 bases and is translated from base 1. V sheds 6 bases and J sheds 4 bases, leaving 12 bases between their ends. For CDR1 and CDR2, the germline V gene (reference sequence) lists MNHEY and SMNVEV. This clonotype was counted ten times or more. It has no known antigen specificity. No quality values exist for individual bases; no much larger clone is one base distant. TCR beta CDR3 regions were amplified from RNA transcripts. The TCR CDR3 was subjected to a first round of RT-PCR using the HTBI primer set and the Qiagen OneStep RT-PCR kit. Libraries were constructed in a second round of multiplex PCR, after which size selection and purification were carried out. Sequencing of the libraries was done on an Illumina HiSeq2000 using paired-end 100 bp reads. The study's own analysis went as follows. SOAPnuke was used to process the raw data, with reads discarded if the reads contained adapters or uncalled bases, had a mean Phred below 15, or lacked an exact constant-primer or identifier match. COPE v1.2.5 was used to merge high-quality paired reads, and clonotypes were defined as unique nucleotide sequences. MiTCR v1.1 was used to align the clonotypes against IMGT TRBV, TRBD and TRBJ reference segments. Analysis was restricted to V-J combinations with a frequency above 0.0001, which covered roughly 99% of repertoires. A TCS score was defined as the ratio between F50 (clonal expansion) and ExV (chaos), using BLOSUM62-based TCRdist between CDR3 peptides within each V-J. Welch's t-statistics and random forest reduced fewer than 550 V-J features to 10 to 15, which were used in a naive Bayes classifier (R e1071). TCRdb's own reprocessing of the public reads used fastp at Q25 and MiXCR and kept productive beta chains. Rows matching on CDR3 protein sequence are summarized as one entry with the most common DNA and genes. The V and J calls and clone size are TCRdb's, not the authors'. The table for this sample lists roughly 240,000 distinct CDR3 sequences; around 17% of them were counted only once. The ten largest clones represent around 30% of the sample.

What the authors observed across the whole study: Sample size was not statistically predetermined, and investigators were not blinded to group allocation. In validation, progression to ophthalmopathy was predicted by the model with 70.59% sensitivity and roughly 76% specificity, a median of around 6.5 months before onset. A model built on a 13 V-J signature distinguished ophthalmopathy from stable hyperthyroidism, reaching around 88% sensitivity and around 82% specificity in cross-validation and 80%/75% in testing. Most expanded thyroid clonotypes (frequency above 0.001) were also detected in blood, a finding suggesting that blood repertoires may reflect thyroid immune responses.

Ophthalmopathy patients had moderately to severely active disease, with a Clinical Activity Score of 3 or more, a NOSPECS grade of 4 or more, and a disease duration of less than 3 months. Patients with uncontrolled infections, other autoimmune diseases, pregnancy or lactation were excluded. Clinical symptoms, serum thyroxine and TRAb, thyroid ultrasound, and orbital computed tomography formed the basis for the diagnoses. PBMCs were separated from roughly 10 ml of fresh peripheral blood using Ficoll-Paque density gradient centrifugation. Total RNA was extracted with Trizol reagent, and quality was checked on an Agilent 2100 Bioanalyzer.

The material sequenced was blood. The sequence joins TRBV27 to TRBJ1-2; the D gene assignment is ambiguous. This clonotype originated in a woman between 18 and 30 years old with Graves' ophthalmopathy. The CDR3 protein is CASSPLWGYGYTF. The nucleotide sequence reads TGTGCCAGCAGCCCCCTTTGGGGCTATGGCTACACCTTC.